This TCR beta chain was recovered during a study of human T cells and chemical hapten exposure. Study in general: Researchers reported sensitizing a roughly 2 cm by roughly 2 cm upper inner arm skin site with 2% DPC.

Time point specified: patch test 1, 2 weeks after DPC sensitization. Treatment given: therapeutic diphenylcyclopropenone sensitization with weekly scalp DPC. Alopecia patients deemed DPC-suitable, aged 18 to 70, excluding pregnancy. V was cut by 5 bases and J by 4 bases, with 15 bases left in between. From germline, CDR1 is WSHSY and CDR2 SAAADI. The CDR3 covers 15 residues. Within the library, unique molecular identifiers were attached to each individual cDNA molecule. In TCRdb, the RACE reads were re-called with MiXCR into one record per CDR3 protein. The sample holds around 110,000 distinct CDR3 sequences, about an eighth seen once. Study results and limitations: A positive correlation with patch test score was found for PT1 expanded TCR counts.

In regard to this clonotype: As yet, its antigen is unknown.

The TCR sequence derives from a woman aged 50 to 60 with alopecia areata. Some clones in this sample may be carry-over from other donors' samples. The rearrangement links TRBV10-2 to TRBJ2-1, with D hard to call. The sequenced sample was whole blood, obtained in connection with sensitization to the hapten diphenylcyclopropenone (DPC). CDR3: CASSFDSPLYNEQFF. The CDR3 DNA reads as TGCGCCAGCAGTTTCGACTCACCCCTTTACAATGAGCAGTTCTTC.